This T cell receptor (beta chain) appears in the sequencing data of a study of blood T cells in healthy people across ages. Study details: Capture by template switching was about one barcoded beta molecule per two T cells.

Notes on the study in general: As age increased, TCR beta diversity per million T cells fell in a roughly linear fashion.

As for this clonotype: Antigen specificity is unknown.

The authors ran a second PCR of 7 to 11 cycles using a sample-barcoded 5' primer and a J-beta primer mix. TCRdb reanalysed the 5' RACE reads using MiXCR and keeps one entry per CDR3 protein. The data hold hundreds of thousands of distinct CDR3 sequences, with around 21% observed a single time. Germline V gene data show CDR1 as LNHNV and CDR2 as YYDKDF (reference sequence). This CDR3 comprises 14 residues. Trimming left V 1 base short and J 5 bases short, with 11 bases between. The sequenced sample consisted of blood. This chain uses TRBV15 with TRBJ2-5; D might be TRBD2 (6 bases). The receptor comes from a man aged 65 to 79 in good health. The CDR3 loop reads CATSRAPGEETQYF. The CDR3 DNA reads as TGTGCCACCAGCAGAGCTCCGGGAGAGGAGACCCAGTACTTC.